This TCR beta chain comes out of a study of blood T cell repertoires in COVID-19. Study overall: COVID-19 samples, acute and convalescent, were from the United States, Italy and Spain.

Produced via immunoSEQ multiplex PCR; TCRdb's table is partial and in-frame only. The sample yields around 310,000 clones, almost 90% seen once. The receptor's source is a woman in her forties with COVID-19, enrolled during active disease. Sequenced sample: peripheral blood.

This CDR3 reads CASSRGEAGANVLTF. The DNA for the CDR3 is TGTGCCAGCTCAAGGGGTGAAGCTGGGGCCAACGTCCTGACTTTC. The chain uses TRBV18 and TRBJ2-6, with D possibly matching TRBD1 (5 bases). The CDR3 spans 15 residues. CDR1 is KGHSH and CDR2 is LQKENI in the germline V gene. V was clipped by 5 bases and J by 2 bases, with 10 bases between them.